The rows below give T cell receptor beta chains drawn from one sample of a study of cytomegalovirus exposure and HLA in healthy donors. The table came from immunoSEQ multiplex PCR; TCRdb's copy has only in-frame clones and leaves some out. The sample records fewer than 85,000 clones, approximately 96% being singletons. The source material was PBMCs. These receptors originate from a woman aged 18-30 years in good health and CMV-seronegative. CDR3s include the opening cysteine and the closing phenylalanine or tryptophan. The D gene is left open where the match is weak. The size field is filled for only some rows; it gives once, few, many or a size class.

v_call: TRBV5-1
clone_size: few
d_call: TRBD1
j_call: TRBJ2-7
cdr3_nt: TGCGCCAGCAGCCCGGGGACAGCCTACGAGCAGTACTTC
cdr3_aa: CASSPGTAYEQYF

v_call: TRBV10-3
clone_size: -
d_call: TRBD1
j_call: TRBJ1-3
cdr3_nt: TGTGCCGTCCTGGCCGGGACAGCCCTGTACTCTGGAAACACCATATATTTT
cdr3_aa: CAVLAGTALYSGNTIYF

v_call: TRBV19
clone_size: -
d_call: -
j_call: TRBJ1-4
cdr3_nt: TGTGCCAGTAGTATAGATATTGAGGAACCTGAAAAACTGTTTTTT
cdr3_aa: CASSIDIEEPEKLFF

v_call: TRBV28
clone_size: -
d_call: -
j_call: TRBJ2-1
cdr3_nt: TGTGCCAGCAGTCTCGCAGGGGTGGCTGAGCAGTTCTTC
cdr3_aa: CASSLAGVAEQFF

v_call: TRBV18
clone_size: -
d_call: TRBD2
j_call: TRBJ2-1
cdr3_nt: TGTGCCAGCTCACCACCGGCTAGCGGCAATGAGCAGTTCTTC
cdr3_aa: CASSPPASGNEQFF

v_call: TRBV20-1
clone_size: few
d_call: -
j_call: TRBJ1-1
cdr3_nt: TGCAGCGCGGAGCGGGCTGAAGCTTTCTTT
cdr3_aa: CSAERAEAFF

v_call: TRBV6-1
clone_size: once
d_call: -
j_call: TRBJ2-5
cdr3_nt: TGTGCCAGCAGCCCACAAGAGACCCAGTACTTC
cdr3_aa: CASSPQETQYF

v_call: TRBV25-1
clone_size: once
d_call: TRBD1
j_call: TRBJ2-5
cdr3_nt: TGTGCCAGCAGTGAGTCTTGGGACAGTCAAGAGACCCAGTACTTC
cdr3_aa: CASSESWDSQETQYF

v_call: TRBV7-6
clone_size: -
d_call: -
j_call: TRBJ2-1
cdr3_nt: TGTGCCAGCAGCTCCTGGACTACCAATGAGCAGTTCTTC
cdr3_aa: CASSSWTTNEQFF

v_call: TRBV6-1
clone_size: -
d_call: -
j_call: TRBJ2-1
cdr3_nt: TGTGCCAGCAGTAGCGGAGACAATGAGCAGTTCTTC
cdr3_aa: CASSSGDNEQFF

v_call: TRBV11-2
clone_size: once
d_call: -
j_call: TRBJ2-3
cdr3_nt: TGTGCCAGCAGCGAAGCCCTAGGGGCAGATACGCAGTATTTT
cdr3_aa: CASSEALGADTQYF

v_call: TRBV29-1
clone_size: -
d_call: TRBD1
j_call: TRBJ1-5
cdr3_nt: TGCAGCGTTGAAACGGGGACAGGGAATCAGCCCCAGCATTTT
cdr3_aa: CSVETGTGNQPQHF

v_call: TRBV7-9
clone_size: -
d_call: TRBD1
j_call: TRBJ1-2
cdr3_nt: TGTGCCAGCAGCTTAATCGGGACAGAAGTTTATGGCTACACCTTC
cdr3_aa: CASSLIGTEVYGYTF

v_call: TRBV11-3
clone_size: -
d_call: TRBD1
j_call: TRBJ2-7
cdr3_nt: TGTGCCAGCAGCGACCGGGACAGTGTCGAGCAGTACTTC
cdr3_aa: CASSDRDSVEQYF

v_call: TRBV30
clone_size: -
d_call: -
j_call: TRBJ1-1
cdr3_nt: TGTGCCTGGAGTCCCGGCAGGGTGAACACTGAAGCTTTCTTT
cdr3_aa: CAWSPGRVNTEAFF

v_call: TRBV25-1
clone_size: -
d_call: TRBD1
j_call: TRBJ2-7
cdr3_nt: TGTGCCAGCAGTGAGAACAGGGGGCTCCACGAGCAGTACTTC
cdr3_aa: CASSENRGLHEQYF

v_call: TRBV10-2
clone_size: -
d_call: TRBD2
j_call: TRBJ2-3
cdr3_nt: TGCGCCAGCGCCCCTAGCGGACCCACAGATACGCAGTATTTT
cdr3_aa: CASAPSGPTDTQYF

v_call: TRBV11-2
clone_size: -
d_call: TRBD1
j_call: TRBJ1-5
cdr3_nt: TGTGCCAGCAGCTTGGGGACAGGGGTCAATCAGCCCCAGCATTTT
cdr3_aa: CASSLGTGVNQPQHF

v_call: TRBV15
clone_size: once
d_call: -
j_call: TRBJ2-7
cdr3_nt: TGTGCCACCAGCAGAGCCGTGGCAGGGCAGTACGAGCAGTACTTC
cdr3_aa: CATSRAVAGQYEQYF

v_call: TRBV18
clone_size: -
d_call: TRBD1
j_call: TRBJ1-2
cdr3_nt: TGTGCCAGCTCACCCCCTTTAAGGACAGGCCGAATCTATGGCTACACCTTC
cdr3_aa: CASSPPLRTGRIYGYTF

v_call: TRBV6-6
clone_size: once
d_call: TRBD1
j_call: TRBJ2-7
cdr3_nt: TGTGCCAGCAGCTCTACAGGGGCCGGTGGATCCTACGAGCAGTACTTC
cdr3_aa: CASSSTGAGGSYEQYF

v_call: TRBV29-1
clone_size: -
d_call: TRBD1
j_call: TRBJ2-7
cdr3_nt: TGCAGCGTTGTAGGGGACAGTACCTACGAGCAGTACTTC
cdr3_aa: CSVVGDSTYEQYF

v_call: TRBV29-1
clone_size: -
d_call: TRBD1
j_call: TRBJ1-1
cdr3_nt: TGCAGCGTTGCCGGAGGGGACAGGGGCTCAATGAACACTGAAGCTTTCTTT
cdr3_aa: CSVAGGDRGSMNTEAFF

v_call: TRBV7-2
clone_size: -
d_call: -
j_call: TRBJ1-1
cdr3_nt: -
cdr3_aa: CASSTGTTFGQGTF

v_call: TRBV18
clone_size: -
d_call: -
j_call: TRBJ1-1
cdr3_nt: TGTGCCAGCTCCTTCGGACAGTTGAACCTAGAGAACACTGAAGCTTTCTTT
cdr3_aa: CASSFGQLNLENTEAFF

v_call: TRBV27
clone_size: -
d_call: TRBD2
j_call: TRBJ2-1
cdr3_nt: TGTGCCAGCAGTTCCCGGACTAGCGGGACTTATGAGCAGTTCTTC
cdr3_aa: CASSSRTSGTYEQFF

v_call: TRBV5-1
clone_size: -
d_call: -
j_call: TRBJ2-7
cdr3_nt: TGCGCCAGCAGCGTGACAGTCTCCTACGAGCAGTACTTC
cdr3_aa: CASSVTVSYEQYF

v_call: TRBV6-5
clone_size: -
d_call: TRBD2
j_call: TRBJ2-7
cdr3_nt: TGTGCCAGCAGTTACTCTTGGGGTAGCGGGAGGCTGGAGCAGTACTTC
cdr3_aa: CASSYSWGSGRLEQYF

v_call: TRBV7-6
clone_size: -
d_call: TRBD1
j_call: TRBJ1-1
cdr3_nt: TGTGCCAGCAGCATCGAAACCGGGACAGGGGAACAGAACACTGAAGCTTTCTTT
cdr3_aa: CASSIETGTGEQNTEAFF

v_call: TRBV6-1
clone_size: -
d_call: -
j_call: TRBJ1-4
cdr3_nt: TGTGCCAGCAGTCCTTGGAGCGGTGCTAATGAAAAACTGTTTTTT
cdr3_aa: CASSPWSGANEKLFF

v_call: TRBV5-1
clone_size: -
d_call: TRBD1
j_call: TRBJ1-1
cdr3_nt: TGCGCCAGCAGCTGGGGACAGGAAGGAACTGAAGCTTTCTTT
cdr3_aa: CASSWGQEGTEAFF

v_call: TRBV15
clone_size: -
d_call: TRBD2
j_call: TRBJ2-2
cdr3_nt: TGTGCCACCAGCAGAGACCAGGGGACTAGCGGGGAGCTGTTTTTT
cdr3_aa: CATSRDQGTSGELFF

v_call: TRBV19
clone_size: -
d_call: TRBD1
j_call: TRBJ1-1
cdr3_nt: TGTGCCAGTAGTCCACGGACAGGGGCTTTCTTT
cdr3_aa: CASSPRTGAFF

v_call: TRBV28
clone_size: -
d_call: TRBD1
j_call: TRBJ2-1
cdr3_nt: TGTGCCAGCAGGCCTGGGACAGCTAAAAACAATGAGCAGTTCTTC
cdr3_aa: CASRPGTAKNNEQFF

v_call: TRBV25-1
clone_size: -
d_call: TRBD1
j_call: TRBJ1-6
cdr3_nt: TGTGCCAGCAGTGAGGGACAGGGTAGAAATTCACCCCTCCACTTT
cdr3_aa: CASSEGQGRNSPLHF

v_call: TRBV11-3
clone_size: -
d_call: -
j_call: TRBJ1-2
cdr3_nt: TGTGCCAGCAGCTCCTGCCAGGCTTACTACACCTTC
cdr3_aa: CASSSCQAYYTF

v_call: TRBV18
clone_size: -
d_call: -
j_call: TRBJ2-3
cdr3_nt: TGTGCCAGCTCACCTCTTGCGGGTTCGACAGATACGCAGTATTTT
cdr3_aa: CASSPLAGSTDTQYF

v_call: TRBV9
clone_size: -
d_call: TRBD2
j_call: TRBJ2-7
cdr3_nt: TGTGCCAGCAGCGAGGGCGGGGAGGGCGCCTACGAGCAGTACTTC
cdr3_aa: CASSEGGEGAYEQYF

v_call: TRBV5-1
clone_size: -
d_call: -
j_call: TRBJ2-1
cdr3_nt: TGCGCCAGCAGCTTGGGCGGGGGCCGGGACAATGAGCAGTTCTTC
cdr3_aa: CASSLGGGRDNEQFF

v_call: TRBV11-2
clone_size: -
d_call: TRBD1
j_call: TRBJ1-5
cdr3_nt: TGTGCCAGCAGCTTAGAGGGGACAGGTAATCAGCCCCAGCATTTT
cdr3_aa: CASSLEGTGNQPQHF

v_call: TRBV19
clone_size: -
d_call: TRBD1
j_call: TRBJ1-5
cdr3_nt: TGTGCCAGTAGTAACCCCGGGACAGGGAACTATCAGCCCCAGCATTTT
cdr3_aa: CASSNPGTGNYQPQHF

v_call: TRBV28
clone_size: -
d_call: TRBD1
j_call: TRBJ2-7
cdr3_nt: TGTGCCGCTACAGGGGCGCGGACCTCCTACGAGCAGTACTTC
cdr3_aa: CAATGARTSYEQYF

v_call: TRBV5-8
clone_size: -
d_call: TRBD1
j_call: TRBJ2-5
cdr3_nt: TGTGCCAGCAGTTGGGGGTCCCGGACAGGGGAAGTTTGGGAGACCCAGTACTTC
cdr3_aa: CASSWGSRTGEVWETQYF

v_call: TRBV11-2
clone_size: -
d_call: -
j_call: TRBJ1-2
cdr3_nt: TGTGCCAGCAGCCCTTTAGTACGATATGGCTACACCTTC
cdr3_aa: CASSPLVRYGYTF

v_call: TRBV27
clone_size: -
d_call: TRBD1
j_call: TRBJ2-7
cdr3_nt: TGTGCCAGCAGAAGTTTACAGGGGTCGAGCTCCTACGAGCAGTACTTC
cdr3_aa: CASRSLQGSSSYEQYF

v_call: TRBV25-1
clone_size: -
d_call: TRBD1
j_call: TRBJ2-7
cdr3_nt: TGTGCCAGCAGTGAGTACCGGACAGGCTCCTACGAGCAGTACTTC
cdr3_aa: CASSEYRTGSYEQYF

v_call: TRBV11-2
clone_size: few
d_call: -
j_call: TRBJ1-5
cdr3_nt: TGTGCCAGCAGCTTAGCTCTAAATCAGCCCCAGCATTTT
cdr3_aa: CASSLALNQPQHF

v_call: TRBV27
clone_size: -
d_call: -
j_call: TRBJ1-1
cdr3_nt: TGTGCCACCGGGTGGGGGGGTGAAGCTTTCTTT
cdr3_aa: CATGWGGEAFF

v_call: TRBV21-1
clone_size: -
d_call: -
j_call: TRBJ1-6
cdr3_nt: TGTGCCAGCAGCATAAGACTGACGGGGGGCCCTCACTCACCCCTCCACTTT
cdr3_aa: CASSIRLTGGPHSPLHF

v_call: TRBV29-1
clone_size: -
d_call: TRBD1
j_call: TRBJ2-2
cdr3_nt: TGCAGCGTCGACAGGGACCTCACCGGGGAGCTGTTTTTT
cdr3_aa: CSVDRDLTGELFF

v_call: TRBV7-9
clone_size: -
d_call: -
j_call: TRBJ2-7
cdr3_nt: TGTGCCAGCAGCCTCGCGGGAAACCTGGCAGGGGAGCAGTACTTC
cdr3_aa: CASSLAGNLAGEQYF

v_call: TRBV7-9
clone_size: -
d_call: TRBD1
j_call: TRBJ1-2
cdr3_nt: TGTGCCAGCAGCTCAGGGGGCTCTAACTATGGCTACACCTTC
cdr3_aa: CASSSGGSNYGYTF

v_call: TRBV7-8
clone_size: -
d_call: TRBD1
j_call: TRBJ2-2
cdr3_nt: TGTGCCAGCAGCTCTCAGACCCCCTCGACAGGGGCGAACACCGGGGAGCTGTTTTTT
cdr3_aa: CASSSQTPSTGANTGELFF

v_call: TRBV7-9
clone_size: -
d_call: -
j_call: TRBJ1-1
cdr3_nt: TGTGCCAGCAGCTTGGCCGAGGAGTATAACGAAGCTTTCTTT
cdr3_aa: CASSLAEEYNEAFF